The subject of this entry is one TCR beta chain. The entry originates in a study of control samples from healthy donors and cancer patients. The table came from immunoSEQ multiplex PCR; TCRdb's copy has only in-frame clones and leaves some out. The table has 46,000 or so clones, 85% to 95% seen once. With 6 bases removed from V and 5 bases from J, the gap between germline ends came to 11 bases. Germline V gene data show CDR1 as SGHDN and CDR2 as FVKESK. The CDR3 loop spans 13 amino acids. This receptor was taken from a woman between 50 and 59 years old with head and neck cancer. The sequencing sample was made of PBMCs. The V and J genes are TRBV14 and TRBJ2-1, with D maybe TRBD1 (6 bases). In nucleotides, the CDR3 is TGTGCCAGCAGTTCCAGGGGAGACAATGAGCAGTTCTTC. Protein product: CASSSRGDNEQFF.